These 18 T cell receptor beta chains originate from one sample sequenced in a study of T-cell memory formation after mild COVID-19. MiXCR was run by TCRdb on the 5' RACE reads, yielding one entry per CDR3 protein. The sample holds roughly 400,000 distinct CDR3 sequences, more than 20% seen once. Sequencing was carried out using PBMCs or a T cell subset sorted from them (not recorded which). The receptors derive from an adult woman who had mild COVID-19 (a few samples of this study predate the infection). Cell type and time point are not known.

The chain is built from TRBV7-2 and TRBJ2-1, with no clear D. The CDR3 length is 12 residues. V dropped 4 bases and J dropped 8 bases, with 9 bases sitting between them. Germline CDR1 reads SGHTA; CDR2 reads FQGNSA. The DNA for the CDR3 is TGTGCCAGCAGCTCCAGGTTATATGAGCAGTTCTTC. Its protein is CASSSRLYEQFF.

This sequence joins TRBV20-1 and TRBJ2-5; 9 bases align to TRBD1. Germline V lookup: CDR1 DFQATT, CDR2 SNEGSKA (reference sequence). J was trimmed by 3 bases and V by 5 bases; bases with no gene match: 7. This CDR3 is 14 amino acids long. The CDR3: CSAPKGTGKETQYF. CDR3 coding DNA: TGCAGTGCTCCGAAGGGGACAGGGAAAGAGACCCAGTACTTC.

The chain is built from TRBV6-6 and TRBJ1-6; unclear D gene. V lost 6 bases and J lost 8, with 14 bases in between. Germline CDR1 and CDR2: MNHNY and SVGAGI (reference sequence). The CDR3 is 14 amino acids. This CDR3 is CASSALVSDSPLHF. The CDR3 coding sequence is TGTGCCAGCAGCGCCTTAGTCTCGGATTCACCCCTCCACTTT.

This clonotype came up a few times. The chain is built from TRBV20-1 and TRBJ2-7, with 10 bases fitting TRBD2. Germline V gives CDR1 DFQATT, CDR2 SNEGSKA (reference sequence). J lost 7 bases, V lost 6 bases, and 12 bases had no gene match. The CDR3 is 14 amino acids. The CDR3 loop is CSARGTSVHQEQYF. The DNA for the CDR3 is TGCAGTGCCCGCGGGACTAGCGTGCACCAAGAGCAGTACTTC.

This clonotype was found a few times. The chain carries TRBV10-3 and TRBJ1-1; D gene uncertain. Trimming left V 3 bases short and J 0 bases short, with 11 bases between. The CDR3 is made up of 15 amino acids. Per germline, CDR1 ENHRY and CDR2 SYGVKD. The CDR3 DNA sequence: TGTGCCATCAGTGAAGCCACGCGCATGAACACTGAAGCTTTCTTT. This sequence encodes CAISEATRMNTEAFF.

This clonotype has just a few counts. The rearrangement joins TRBV20-1 to TRBJ2-7, with TRBD2 identical over 9 bases. CDR1 DFQATT and CDR2 SNEGSKA come from the germline V gene (reference sequence). The CDR3 runs to 15 residues. The V and J ends lost 2 bases and 6 bases, in that order; junction bases with no gene match: 11. The CDR3 loop is CSARSNVAGVSEQYF. Here the CDR3 DNA reads TGCAGTGCTAGATCGAACGTAGCGGGAGTTAGCGAGCAGTACTTC.

This clonotype was seen only once. This sequence joins TRBV4-1 and TRBJ1-6; TRBD1 agrees at 10 bases. V gave up 4 bases and J gave up 10 bases; unmatched junction bases: 13. Germline values: CDR1 MGHRA, CDR2 YSYEKL. The CDR3 sequence is 17 residues long. CDR3 sequence reads: CASSPAPGQGYPSPLHF. As DNA, the CDR3 is TGCGCCAGCAGCCCAGCCCCGGGACAGGGGTATCCGTCACCCCTCCACTTT.

The gene calls are TRBV29-1 and TRBJ2-6; tentative D call: TRBD2 (7 bases). CDR3 size: 15 residues. CDR1 is SQVTM and CDR2 is ANQGSEA in the germline V gene. Trimming took 7 bases from V and 0 from J, leaving 13 bases between them. CDR3 sequence: CSAAGASSGANVLTF. As DNA, the CDR3 is TGCAGCGCCGCGGGGGCCTCCTCTGGGGCCAACGTCCTGACTTTC.

This chain connects TRBV20-1 to TRBJ2-1; 11 nucleotides agree with TRBD2. CDR3 size: 14 residues. Germline values: CDR1 DFQATT, CDR2 SNEGSKA (reference sequence). After removal of 3 bases from V and 3 bases from J, the junction contained 1 base not matched to a gene. The CDR3 spells CSASSGGVYNEQFF. The CDR3, as DNA: TGCAGTGCTAGTAGCGGGGGGGTCTACAATGAGCAGTTCTTC.

This chain joins TRBV14 and TRBJ2-7, with 13 nucleotides matching TRBD2. With 1 base clipped from V and 0 bases from J, the junction kept 3 bases outside the gene matches. This CDR3 spans 17 amino acids. Germline V CDR1 and CDR2: SGHDN, FVKESK. DNA for the CDR3: TGTGCCAGCAGCCAAGTCGGGACTAGCGGGATCTCCTACGAGCAGTACTTC. This encodes CASSQVGTSGISYEQYF.

The CDR3 bases are TGCAGTGCGACAGGGGGAGCCTACGAGCAGTACTTC. Translating gives CSATGGAYEQYF. The chain uses TRBV20-1 and TRBJ2-7, with 9 bases matching TRBD1. The ends lost 6 bases at V and 2 bases at J; junction bases unmatched: 2. The CDR3 has 12 residues. Germline CDR1 is DFQATT and CDR2 is SNEGSKA (reference sequence).

The V gene is TRBV6-2 or TRBV6-3, the J gene TRBJ2-5; D is unresolved. The CDR3 spans 13 residues. The V and J ends lost 6 bases and 5 bases respectively, with 13 bases between them. From germline, CDR1 is MNHEY and CDR2 SVGEGT. CDR3 nucleotides: TGTGCCAGCAGGGACCTACCCATGGAGACCCAGTACTTC. Protein sequence: CASRDLPMETQYF.

The DNA of the CDR3 is TGTGCCATATCCGGGACTCACCAAGAGACCCAGTACTTC. This sequence encodes CAISGTHQETQYF. The J gene is TRBJ2-5, the V gene TRBV6-6; perhaps TRBD2 as D (6 bases). The germline V gene encodes CDR1 MNHNY and CDR2 SVGAGI (reference sequence). The ends were cut back, 10 bases at V and 0 bases at J, with 12 bases in the middle. The CDR3 is 13 residues long.

The chain links TRBV6-5 to TRBJ2-1; 11 bases line up with TRBD2. Germline V gene data show CDR1 as MNHEY and CDR2 as SVGAGI. This CDR3 has 16 residues. V dropped 4 bases and J dropped 7; count of bases not matched to a gene: 9. Here the CDR3 reads CASSFILAGGINEQFF. The CDR3 DNA sequence: TGTGCCAGCAGTTTCATCCTAGCGGGAGGAATTAATGAGCAGTTCTTC.

This chain links TRBV5-1 with TRBJ2-7; D is unclear. This CDR3 region has 14 residues. With 1 base removed from V and 5 bases from J, the gap between germline ends came to 13 bases. Germline CDR1 is SGHRS and CDR2 is YFSETQ. CDR3 DNA: TGCGCCAGCAGCTTGACGGGCTGGAGCGACGAGCAGTACTTC. Translating gives CASSLTGWSDEQYF.

This clonotype was found a few times. Here the CDR3 DNA reads TGTGCCAGCAGTTTCCGGGACAGTAACACTGAAGCTTTCTTT. This encodes CASSFRDSNTEAFF. V is TRBV6-5 and J is TRBJ1-1; 7 positions agree with TRBD1. The CDR3 consists of 14 residues. Germline CDR1 MNHEY, CDR2 SVGAGI. V lost 4 bases, J lost 2 bases, and 4 bases stayed unmatched.

This chain joins TRBV29-1 and TRBJ2-7, with D tentatively TRBD1 or TRBD2 (5 bases each). The CDR3 length is 13 residues. Trimming pared 7 bases from V and 3 bases from J, leaving 16 bases between. Germline assignment: CDR1 SQVTM and CDR2 ANQGSEA. CDR3 in DNA: TGCAGCGCTACTCCGGGACGGCACTACGAGCAGTACTTC. Amino acid sequence: CSATPGRHYEQYF.

The sample holds a few counts of this clonotype. The chain employs TRBV18 and TRBJ2-7; D not certain. Trimming stripped 2 bases from V and 4 bases from J, with 21 bases between. CDR1 KGHSH and CDR2 LQKENI come from the germline V gene. The CDR3 consists of 17 residues. CDR3 protein: CASSPLPQTMNLYEQYF. The CDR3 DNA is TGTGCCAGCTCACCATTGCCCCAGACAATGAATCTTTACGAGCAGTACTTC. The entire variable domain, with the rest obtained from reference TRBV18 and TRBJ2-7, is as follows: NAGVMQNPRHLVRRRGQEARLRCSPMKGHSHVYWYRQLPEEGLKFMVYLQKENIIDESGMPKERFSAEFPKEGPSILRIQQVVRGDSAAYFCASSPLPQTMNLYEQYFGPGTRLTVT.